This TCR beta chain comes out of a study of T cell responses to AZD1222 COVID-19 vaccine. Across the study: Researchers grouped second doses given at about 4 or about 12 weeks into one pool. Study-level findings and limits: Spike-specific TCR breadth and depth were elevated following two AZD1222 doses. Along spike, vaccine-associated CD4 TCRs were found throughout, with dominance at 160-218 and 743-854. Clonal diversity may have been underestimated in mostly white British donors.

The repertoire was sequenced with immunoSEQ multiplex PCR; TCRdb's copy has only in-frame clones and lacks some. The sample contains some 110,000 clones, roughly 80% of which appear only once. Germline V gene sequence: CDR1 SGHNT, CDR2 YYREEE (reference sequence). Trimming removed 1 base from V and 3 bases from J, with 10 bases in between. The CDR3 is made up of 14 amino acids. The table lists this clone with a few counts. The antigen remains unidentified. The rearrangement uses TRBV5-4 and TRBJ2-5, with a tentative D call TRBD2 (6 bases). The sequence came from an adult in good health. The sequenced sample was peripheral blood, obtained on day 0 of AZD1222 vaccination. CDR3 loop: CASSLFGGEETQYF. The CDR3 DNA is TGTGCCAGCAGCTTGTTTGGAGGGGAAGAGACCCAGTACTTC.